This T cell receptor beta chain originates from a study of PD-1 blockade in classical Hodgkin lymphoma. Study-wide context: Once every 2 weeks, patients received intravenous nivolumab at 3 mg/kg. General study findings and limits: CD4+ TCR diversity, unlike CD8+, rose significantly by C4D1. Undefined causes, possibly disease activity or prior therapy, underlie the repertoire differences. Patients newly diagnosed and complete responders had comparable baseline diversity.

Trimming cost V 3 bases and J 7 bases; bases outside gene matches: 10. The germline gives CDR1 SGDLS, CDR2 YYNGEE. This CDR3 contains 14 residues. The method was immunoSEQ multiplex PCR; TCRdb's version includes in-frame clones alone and lacks a portion of them. The sample includes 75,000 to 100,000 clones, about 92% of them seen just once. Indicated time point: cycle 4 day 1 (C4D1), after five to seven weeks of nivolumab. Every patient had relapsed following autologous stem cell transplantation, and cohorts differed in brentuximab vedotin exposure. To note about this clone: Its antigen remains unidentified.

The sample here was peripheral blood mononuclear cells (PBMCs), taken before the fourth cycle of nivolumab. This chain joins TRBV9 and TRBJ2-7, with 7 bases aligning to TRBD1. The sequence came from a human donor with classical Hodgkin lymphoma. This chain's CDR3 is CASSGTGLVDEQYF. CDR3 DNA: TGTGCCAGCAGCGGGACAGGTCTTGTGGATGAGCAGTACTTC. The whole variable domain, filled in from reference TRBV9 and TRBJ2-7, reads DSGVTQTPKHLITATGQRVTLRCSPRSGDLSVYWYQQSLDQGLQFLIQYYNGEERAKGNILERFSAQQFPDLHSELNLSSLELGDSALYFCASSGTGLVDEQYFGPGTRLTVT.